These 29 T cell receptor beta chains were all obtained from the same sample, sequenced in a study of blood T cells in healthy people across ages. Primers used in a second PCR of about 6 to 11 cycles were a sample-barcoded 5' primer and a J-beta primer mix. TCRdb redid the calling of the 5' RACE reads with MiXCR, one entry per CDR3 protein. The sample lists about 970,000 distinct CDR3 sequences, roughly 51% occurring once. Sequenced input: blood. The receptors stem from a woman aged 55-70 years in good health.

This clonotype was seen a handful of times. The chain has TRBV6-5 and TRBJ1-2; no reliable D call. Germline V gives CDR1 MNHEY, CDR2 SVGAGI. V lost 6 bases to trimming and J lost 0 bases, with 8 bases between them. The CDR3 loop spans 13 amino acids. CDR3: CASSPTANYGYTF. As DNA, the CDR3 is TGTGCCAGCAGCCCCACGGCTAACTATGGCTACACCTTC.

Only a few counts were recorded for this clonotype. V gene TRBV12-5 combines with J gene TRBJ1-2; no clear D. V was pared by 1 base and J by 0 bases, with 6 bases between. The CDR3 is 14 residues long. Germline V lookup: CDR1 LGHNT, CDR2 FRNRAP. The CDR3 DNA reads as TGTGCTAGTGGTTTGGCTGGGGCTAACTATGGCTACACCTTC. This sequence encodes CASGLAGANYGYTF.

The rearrangement joins TRBV18 to TRBJ1-1; D is unresolved. This CDR3 comprises 14 residues. Germline V gives CDR1 KGHSH, CDR2 LQKENI. V lost 2 bases, J lost 0 bases, and 7 bases lay in between. CDR3 residues: CASSPSHMNTEAFF. The CDR3 DNA reads as TGTGCCAGCTCACCAAGCCACATGAACACTGAAGCTTTCTTT.

The table lists this clonotype with a few counts. This chain uses TRBV6-5 with TRBJ2-4; D perhaps matches TRBD2 (6 bases). The J call is in doubt because the DNA end fits TRBJ2-7 better. The CDR3 length is 15 residues. CDR1 and CDR2 from the germline V gene are MNHEY and SVGAGI. CDR3 nucleotides: TGTGCCAGCACTCCCTCTGGAGGGGCTGGAAACGAGCAGTACTTC. It yields the protein CASTPSGGAGNEQYF.

This chain links TRBV19 with TRBJ2-5; the match to TRBD2 covers 7 bases. Germline V gene sequence: CDR1 LNHDA, CDR2 SQIVND (reference sequence). Unmatched junction bases numbered 10, after V lost 4 bases and J lost 2 bases. The CDR3 length is 16 residues. The CDR3 DNA reads as TGTGCCAGTAGTACCCGTTGGGCGGGGGTACAAGAGACCCAGTACTTC. Amino acid sequence: CASSTRWAGVQETQYF. The full variable domain, its missing parts supplied by reference TRBV19 and TRBJ2-5, is DGGITQSPKYLFRKEGQNVTLSCEQNLNHDAMYWYRQDPGQGLRLIYYSQIVNDFQKGDIAEGYSVSREKKESFPLTVTSAQKNPTAFYLCASSTRWAGVQETQYFGPGTRLLVL.

The V and J genes are TRBV7-3 and TRBJ2-1, with TRBD1 matching 9 bases. J gave up 8 bases and V 5 bases, and 10 bases lay outside the gene matches. There are 15 residues in the CDR3. The V gene's germline CDR1 is SGHTA and CDR2 FQGTGA. The CDR3 region has the DNA TGTGCCAGCAGCCGGACAACTAACAGGGGGCATGAGCAGTTCTTC. This encodes CASSRTTNRGHEQFF.

This chain links TRBV5-6 with TRBJ2-7; 15 bases match TRBD2. The CDR3 sequence is 16 residues long. Germline lookup yields CDR1 SGHDT and CDR2 YYEEEE. Trimming cost V 7 bases and J 0 bases; bases outside gene matches: 5. CDR3 sequence reads: CASGLAGGPVSYEQYF. CDR3 DNA: TGTGCCAGCGGACTAGCGGGAGGGCCCGTCTCCTACGAGCAGTACTTC.

The chain combines TRBV11-2 with TRBJ2-3, with TRBD2 identical over 8 bases. The ends lost 2 bases at V and 6 bases at J; junction bases unmatched: 10. CDR1 SGHAT and CDR2 FQNNGV come from the germline V gene. The length of the CDR3 is 16 residues. The CDR3, as DNA: TGTGCCAGCAGCTTAAGCGGGGGCAGGGGCAGCGATACGCAGTATTTT. It translates to CASSLSGGRGSDTQYF.

V gene TRBV6-5 combines with J gene TRBJ2-3; D gene ambiguous. CDR1 and CDR2 from the germline V gene are MNHEY and SVGAGI. The V and J ends lost 11 bases and 7 bases respectively, with 13 bases between them. This CDR3 has 11 residues. The DNA of the CDR3 is TGTGCCTCAAAAAGGGAAAATACGCAGTATTTT. Translation gives CASKRENTQYF.

This clonotype was seen ten or more times. The chain joins TRBV7-2 to TRBJ2-5; 10 bases line up with TRBD1. V gave up 4 bases and J gave up 4 bases; unmatched junction bases: 3. Per germline, CDR1 SGHTA and CDR2 FQGNSA. The CDR3 is 14 residues long. CDR3 DNA sequence: TGTGCCAGCAGCTCCCGGACAGGGGGAGAGACCCAGTACTTC. Its protein product is CASSSRTGGETQYF.

About this clonotype: A much larger clone is a single base away; this may be a read error. The chain is built from TRBV3-1 and TRBJ2-2; 8 nucleotides line up with TRBD2. Germline-derived CDR1 and CDR2 are LGHDT and YNNKEL (reference sequence). The CDR3 consists of 16 residues. V was pared by 2 bases and J by 5 bases, with 7 bases of the junction left unmatched. The CDR3 nucleotides read TGTGCCAGCAGCCAACTGGCTAGCGGGCGGACCGGGGAGCTGTTTTTT. Translated: CASSQLASGRTGELFF.

This clonotype was observed a handful of times. The J gene is TRBJ2-7, the V gene TRBV28, with a tentative D call TRBD1 (9 bases). Trimming cost V 1 base and J 2 bases, with 15 bases left between them. The germline gives CDR1 MDHEN, CDR2 SYDVKM. The CDR3 extends over 16 amino acids. CDR3 loop: CASSLSGGTGPYEQYF. DNA for the CDR3: TGTGCCAGCAGTTTATCGGGGGGGACAGGGCCCTACGAGCAGTACTTC. Filled out from reference TRBV28 and TRBJ2-7, the complete variable domain reads DVKVTQSSRYLVKRTGEKVFLECVQDMDHENMFWYRQDPGLGLRLIYFSYDVKMKEKGDIPEGYSVSREKKERFSLILESASTNQTSMYLCASSLSGGTGPYEQYFGPGTRLTVT.

The chain is built from TRBV5-1 and TRBJ2-5, with D maybe TRBD1 (6 bases). Germline assignment: CDR1 SGHRS and CDR2 YFSETQ. V was pared by 3 bases and J by 3 bases, with 12 bases between. There are 14 residues in the CDR3. The CDR3 here is CASSSLTGEETQYF. CDR3 DNA sequence: TGCGCCAGCAGCTCCTTGACAGGAGAAGAGACCCAGTACTTC.

The gene calls are TRBV20-1 and TRBJ2-4, with D possibly TRBD2 on 5 matching bases. The V end was cut by 3 bases, the J end by 3 bases, with 12 bases between. The V gene's germline CDR1 is DFQATT and CDR2 SNEGSKA (reference sequence). CDR3 size: 14 residues. CDR3 DNA sequence: TGCAGTGCTAGTAGGGCGGGTCACAAAAACATTCAGTACTTC. As protein: CSASRAGHKNIQYF.

CDR3 sequence (DNA): TGCGCCAGCAGCCAAAGTACAGCCTTTGGTATCAATCAGCCCCAGCATTTT. Translating gives CASSQSTAFGINQPQHF. The J gene is TRBJ1-5, the V gene TRBV4-1, with D unclear. The CDR3 covers 17 residues. Trimming pared 2 bases from V and 3 bases from J, leaving 17 bases between. Germline CDR1 is MGHRA and CDR2 is YSYEKL.

With regard to this clonotype: This may arise from a read error, as a much more abundant clone is one base away. The rearrangement joins TRBV20-1 to TRBJ2-5; D is possibly TRBD1 (6 bases). Trimming took off 6 bases at V and 11 bases at J, with 25 bases between the two ends. This CDR3 has 14 amino acids. The germline V gene encodes CDR1 DFQATT and CDR2 SNEGSKA (reference sequence). CDR3 residues: CSAPLPRGKNEQYF. CDR3 sequence (DNA): TGCAGTGCCCCTCTCCCCAGGGGTAAGAATGAGCAGTACTTC.

This sequence joins TRBV27 and TRBJ2-7; 9 bases are a match to TRBD1. CDR1 is MNHEY, CDR2 SMNVEV, per germline (reference sequence). The ends lost 5 bases at V and 5 bases at J; junction bases unmatched: 10. The CDR3 contains 15 residues. The DNA for the CDR3 is TGTGCCAGCAGTCCAACCGGGACAGGGTCCCACGAGCAGTACTTC. Protein sequence: CASSPTGTGSHEQYF.

The chain combines TRBV9 with TRBJ2-1; tentatively, D is TRBD1 or TRBD2 (5 bases each). The CDR3 has 16 residues. CDR1 and CDR2 (germline): SGDLS, YYNGEE. V was pared by 3 bases and J by 10 bases, with 23 bases between. CDR3 loop: CASSDERGPFRWEQFF. CDR3 DNA: TGTGCCAGCAGCGACGAGAGGGGACCATTCCGTTGGGAGCAGTTCTTC.

The J gene is TRBJ2-3, the V gene TRBV5-1; D may be TRBD2 (6 bases). Germline CDR1 and CDR2: SGHRS and YFSETQ. The CDR3 sequence is 16 residues long. V lost 4 bases and J 2 bases, leaving 17 bases between the germline ends. CDR3 sequence reads: CASSVRREAHTDTQYF. CDR3 nucleotides: TGCGCCAGCAGCGTGAGGAGGGAGGCCCACACAGATACGCAGTATTTT.

The chain carries TRBV5-1 and TRBJ2-7; a possible D gene is TRBD1 (5 bases). V was cut by 0 bases and J by 2 bases, with 15 bases left in between. The length of the CDR3 is 16 residues. CDR1 is SGHRS and CDR2 is YFSETQ in the germline V gene. The CDR3 DNA follows: TGCGCCAGCAGCTTGGAGGTTCCAGGGTTAACCTACGAGCAGTACTTC. It codes for CASSLEVPGLTYEQYF.

This clonotype has a handful of counts. The gene calls are TRBV28 and TRBJ2-6; D remains ambiguous. In germline, CDR1 is MDHEN, CDR2 SYDVKM. V lost 3 bases and J 5 bases, leaving 14 bases between the germline ends. The CDR3 covers 16 residues. This CDR3 is CASSFGGRAWANVLTF. The CDR3 DNA reads TGTGCCAGCAGTTTTGGCGGAAGGGCTTGGGCCAACGTCCTGACTTTC.

This clonotype has a handful of counts. The chain recombines TRBV15 with TRBJ2-7, with D perhaps being TRBD1 or TRBD2 (6 bases each). V dropped 3 bases and J dropped 2 bases, with 17 bases sitting between them. The CDR3 contains 16 residues. The V gene's germline CDR1 is LNHNV and CDR2 YYDKDF (reference sequence). The CDR3 DNA sequence: TGTGCCACCAGCAGGGCCGGGGGCCGTAAACCCTACGAGCAGTACTTC. Protein: CATSRAGGRKPYEQYF.

V is TRBV5-1 and J is TRBJ2-5, with no clear D. Between the trimmed V and J ends, which lost 1 base and 0 bases, there was a span of 13 bases. The CDR3 has 16 amino acids. The V gene's germline CDR1 is SGHRS and CDR2 YFSETQ. CDR3 nucleotides: TGCGCCAGCAGCTTGCAACCTCGACTGTACCAAGAGACCCAGTACTTC. It yields the protein CASSLQPRLYQETQYF.

This chain joins TRBV4-1 and TRBJ2-5; D gene uncertain. V was clipped by 2 bases and J by 7 bases, with 8 bases between them. The CDR3 covers 12 residues. CDR1 and CDR2 (germline): MGHRA, YSYEKL. CDR3 nucleotide sequence: TGCGCCAGCAGCCAATTAGCCGGGACCCAGTACTTC. Translated, it gives CASSQLAGTQYF.

V and J are TRBV5-1 and TRBJ2-1; TRBD1 matches at 7 bases. J was trimmed by 5 bases and V by 2 bases; bases with no gene match: 7. Germline CDR1 reads SGHRS; CDR2 reads YFSETQ. This CDR3 is built from 15 residues. CDR3 amino acids: CASSLETGPHNEQFF. The DNA for the CDR3 is TGCGCCAGCAGCTTAGAGACAGGGCCCCACAATGAGCAGTTCTTC. Combining the CDR3 with reference TRBV5-1 and TRBJ2-1 gives the whole variable domain KAGVTQTPRYLIKTRGQQVTLSCSPISGHRSVSWYQQTPGQGLQFLFEYFSETQRNKGNFPGRFSGRQFSNSRSEMNVSTLELGDSALYLCASSLETGPHNEQFFGPGTRLTVL.

J is TRBJ2-1 and V is TRBV24-1; 7 bases are a match to TRBD2. V dropped 5 bases and J dropped 4; count of bases not matched to a gene: 7. The V gene's germline CDR1 is KGHDR and CDR2 SFDVKD. The CDR3 is 15 amino acids. The CDR3 sequence is CATSGMAGVYNEQFF. Written as DNA, the CDR3 is TGTGCCACCAGTGGTATGGCGGGAGTGTACAATGAGCAGTTCTTC.

The V gene is TRBV12-3 or TRBV12-4, the J gene TRBJ2-4; TRBD1 is a possible D gene (6 bases). The CDR3 extends over 12 amino acids. V shed 3 bases and J shed 12 bases, with 12 bases lying between them. The CDR3 sequence is CASSFFQGNQYF. The CDR3 bases are TGTGCCAGCAGTTTTTTCCAGGGGAATCAGTACTTC.

The chain couples TRBV12-3 or TRBV12-4 to TRBJ1-2, with D maybe TRBD1 (6 bases). The V end lost 0 bases, the J end lost 8 bases, and 22 bases lay between the germline ends. The CDR3 spans 17 residues. CDR3 protein: CASSLAEIEWGASGYTF. DNA of the CDR3: TGTGCCAGCAGTTTAGCCGAAATAGAGTGGGGGGCCTCGGGCTACACCTTC.

The table lists this clonotype with a few counts. As DNA, the CDR3 is TGTGCCAGCAGTTATTACAATTCACCCCTCCACTTT. It translates to CASSYYNSPLHF. The chain couples TRBV6-5 to TRBJ1-6; D is undetermined. This CDR3 is 12 amino acids long. CDR1 and CDR2 (germline): MNHEY, SVGAGI. Trimming stripped 3 bases from V and 7 bases from J, with 4 bases between.